A single sample gave rise to the 20 T cell receptor beta chains below, sequenced in a study of blood T cell repertoires in COVID-19. TCRdb keeps only in-frame clones here, not all; method: immunoSEQ multiplex PCR. Among around 320,000 clones listed, about nine tenths were seen once. Input material: peripheral blood. The receptors shown here come from a man younger than 35 with active or convalescent COVID-19.

This chain links TRBV5-1 with TRBJ1-1; a possible D gene is TRBD1 (5 bases). CDR3 length: 14 amino acids. Germline CDR1 reads SGHRS; CDR2 reads YFSETQ. The V and J ends lost 0 bases and 1 base respectively, with 7 bases between them. CDR3 coding DNA: TGCGCCAGCAGCTTGGTACAGGAGAACACTGAAGCTTTCTTT. Protein product: CASSLVQENTEAFF.

The chain employs TRBV2 and TRBJ2-1, with no clear D. CDR3 size: 14 residues. V lost 7 bases, J lost 0 bases, and 10 bases lay in between. Germline CDR1 SNHLY, CDR2 FYNNEI. CDR3 nucleotide sequence: TGTGCCAGCATTGCCGACTCCTCCTACAATGAGCAGTTCTTC. Translation gives CASIADSSYNEQFF.

The chain employs TRBV5-6 and TRBJ1-6; 8 nucleotides agree with TRBD1. Germline V gene lookup returns CDR1 SGHDT and CDR2 YYEEEE. The CDR3 is 15 amino acids. The V gene end was trimmed by 1 base and the J gene end by 8 bases; junction bases not matched to a gene: 5. The CDR3 nucleotides are TGTGCCAGCAGCTTGTCAGGGGGCGAGGATTCACCCCTCCACTTT. It codes for CASSLSGGEDSPLHF.

The rearrangement links TRBV7-2 to TRBJ1-2; the D gene is possibly TRBD1 (5 bases). V was pared by 4 bases and J by 0 bases, with 12 bases between. CDR3 length: 15 residues. Germline V gene sequence: CDR1 SGHTA, CDR2 FQGNSA. CDR3 coding DNA: TGTGCCAGCAGCTACCGACAGAGAGCTAACTATGGCTACACCTTC. Protein sequence: CASSYRQRANYGYTF. Full variable domain (remainder filled in from reference TRBV7-2 and TRBJ1-2): GAGVSQSPSNKVTEKGKDVELRCDPISGHTALYWYRQSLGQGLEFLIYFQGNSAPDKSGLPSDRFSAERTGGSVSTLTIQRTQQEDSAVYLCASSYRQRANYGYTFGSGTRLTVV.

This clone has more than one count but fewer than ten. The chain has TRBV3-1 (or the pseudogene TRBV3-2) and TRBJ2-1; 11 bases agree with TRBD2. Germline CDR1 LGHDT, CDR2 YNNKEL (reference sequence). The V segment lost 4 bases and the J segment 2 bases; nucleotides outside the gene matches: 4. CDR3 length: 16 amino acids. The CDR3 nucleotides read TGTGCCAGCAGCCCGGGACTAGCGGTGGCCTACAATGAGCAGTTCTTC. It yields the protein CASSPGLAVAYNEQFF.

V is TRBV6-2 or TRBV6-3 and J is TRBJ2-7, with 12 nucleotides matching TRBD2. The germline V gene encodes CDR1 MNHEY and CDR2 SVGEGT. CDR3 size: 14 residues. V shed 4 bases and J 4 bases; nucleotides not matched to a gene: 2. The CDR3 sequence is CASSFGTSGYEQYF. In nucleotides, the CDR3 is TGTGCCAGCAGTTTCGGGACTAGCGGGTACGAGCAGTACTTC.

This clone was observed a few times. CDR3: CASSPTEVYGYTF. In nucleotides, the CDR3 is TGTGCCAGCAGCCCGACGGAGGTCTATGGCTACACCTTC. The genes are TRBV2 and TRBJ1-2; D remains unclear. The CDR3 consists of 13 residues. With 6 bases removed from V and 4 bases from J, the gap between germline ends came to 12 bases. Per germline, CDR1 SNHLY and CDR2 FYNNEI.

This clone was detected only a few times. The J gene is TRBJ2-7, the V gene TRBV28; 8 bases are shared with TRBD1. The CDR3 is 14 residues long. Trimming took 11 bases from V and 1 from J; bases not matched to a gene: 10. Germline lookup yields CDR1 MDHEN and CDR2 SYDVKM. The CDR3 DNA reads TGTGCCGCAGGGGGCCGAAAGATTTCCTACGAGCAGTACTTC. Translating it yields CAAGGRKISYEQYF.

This clone has just one count. This sequence joins TRBV18 and TRBJ2-7, with 9 bases lining up with TRBD1. CDR3 size: 15 residues. V trimming: 3 bases; J trimming: 6 bases; junction bases outside the gene matches: 9. Per the germline V gene, CDR1 is KGHSH and CDR2 is LQKENI. In DNA, the CDR3 is TGTGCCAGCTCACCCGGGGACAGGGTAAGAGGCGAGCAGTACTTC. Amino acid sequence: CASSPGDRVRGEQYF.

The rearrangement joins TRBV5-6 to TRBJ1-1; no firm D call. CDR1 and CDR2 from the germline V gene are SGHDT and YYEEEE. The V end was cut by 4 bases, the J end by 3 bases, with 13 bases between. The CDR3 is 14 residues long. For the CDR3, the DNA is TGTGCCAGCAGCCAAGGCGGGGTTGACACTGAAGCTTTCTTT. This codes for CASSQGGVDTEAFF.

The chain is built from TRBV18 and TRBJ1-3; possibly TRBD1 for D (6 bases). CDR1 KGHSH and CDR2 LQKENI come from the germline V gene. The CDR3 consists of 13 residues. The V gene lost 3 bases and the J gene lost 5 bases, with 8 bases spanning the gap. CDR3 amino acids: CASSPDSRNTIYF. CDR3 bases: TGTGCCAGCTCACCGGACAGTAGAAACACCATATATTTT.

This chain links TRBV4-1 with TRBJ2-3; 12 nucleotides match TRBD2. CDR3 length equals 16 residues. The germline CDR1 and CDR2 sequences are MGHRA and YSYEKL. Trimming at V came to 3 bases and at J to 3 bases, leaving 4 bases not matched to a gene. The CDR3 DNA reads as TGCGCCAGCAGCCAGGCAACTAGCGGGAGGACAGATACGCAGTATTTT. Residues: CASSQATSGRTDTQYF.

CDR3 residues: CASSEYGRYSNQPQHF. CDR3 nucleotide sequence: TGTGCCAGCAGTGAATATGGCAGATATAGCAATCAGCCCCAGCATTTT. This rearrangement joins TRBV2 to TRBJ1-5; no definite D call. The germline gives CDR1 SNHLY, CDR2 FYNNEI. The V gene lost 2 bases and the J gene lost 0 bases, with 11 bases spanning the gap. The CDR3 is made up of 16 amino acids.

V gene TRBV10-1 combines with J gene TRBJ1-1, with D unresolved. V was shortened by 0 bases and J by 1 base, with 15 bases between the two germline ends. CDR3 size: 17 residues. Germline CDR1 reads WNHNN; CDR2 reads SYGVQD (reference sequence). This CDR3 is CASSESLFPRQNTEAFF. DNA of the CDR3: TGCGCCAGCAGTGAGTCCCTATTTCCAAGACAGAACACTGAAGCTTTCTTT.

Comments on this clone: This specimen includes other DNA sequences encoding the same CDR3. The chain carries TRBV12-3 or TRBV12-4 and TRBJ1-2; possible D gene TRBD1, 5 bases. V dropped 0 bases and J dropped 4 bases, with 6 bases sitting between them. The CDR3 is 13 residues long. CDR3 in DNA: TGTGCCAGCAGTTTAGCCGGGGGCTATGGCTACACCTTC. Translated: CASSLAGGYGYTF.

This clone was detected once. V is TRBV12-5 and J is TRBJ1-1; 9 bases line up with TRBD1. Germline V gene lookup returns CDR1 LGHNT and CDR2 FRNRAP. Losses at the gene ends were 1 base for V and 1 base for J; bases not matched to a gene: 7. This CDR3 has 17 residues. In nucleotides, the CDR3 is TGTGCTAGTGGTTTGGGTGACAGGGGGTTGGGGAACACTGAAGCTTTCTTT. Translated, it gives CASGLGDRGLGNTEAFF. The whole variable domain, remainder taken from reference TRBV12-5 and TRBJ1-1, is DARVTQTPRHKVTEMGQEVTMRCQPILGHNTVFWYRQTMMQGLELLAYFRNRAPLDDSGMPKDRFSAEMPDATLATLKIQPSEPRDSAVYFCASGLGDRGLGNTEAFFGQGTRLTVV.

The chain links TRBV10-3 to TRBJ2-3; 7 nucleotides agree with TRBD2. V was pared by 6 bases and J by 3 bases, with 6 bases of the junction left unmatched. Per the germline V gene, CDR1 is ENHRY and CDR2 is SYGVKD. This CDR3 contains 14 residues. Written as DNA, the CDR3 is TGTGCCATCAGCCCGCGCGGGGGAACAGATACGCAGTATTTT. As protein: CAISPRGGTDTQYF.

The J gene is TRBJ1-6, the V gene TRBV27; D is perhaps TRBD1 (6 bases). Trimming took 6 bases from V and 1 from J, leaving 10 bases between them. Germline CDR1 MNHEY, CDR2 SMNVEV (reference sequence). There are 15 residues in the CDR3. CDR3 protein: CASRAGVSYNSPLHF. In nucleotides, the CDR3 is TGTGCCAGCAGGGCAGGGGTTTCCTATAATTCACCCCTCCACTTT.

This chain joins TRBV3-1 (or the pseudogene TRBV3-2) and TRBJ2-7; 8 nucleotides agree with TRBD2. The CDR3 extends over 14 amino acids. Unmatched junction bases numbered 3, after V lost 3 bases and J lost 2 bases. CDR1 LGHDT and CDR2 YNNKEL come from the germline V gene (reference sequence). The CDR3 nucleotides read TGTGCCAGCAGCCATCGGGGGGGAACCTACGAGCAGTACTTC. Translated: CASSHRGGTYEQYF.

This chain joins TRBV11-3 and TRBJ2-4; 7 nucleotides line up with TRBD2. Germline V lookup: CDR1 SGHNT, CDR2 YENEEA. Trimming cost V 2 bases and J 1 base; bases outside gene matches: 5. There are 16 residues in the CDR3. CDR3 region: CASSLTGRPAKNIQYF. Here the CDR3 DNA reads TGTGCCAGCAGCTTAACCGGGAGGCCCGCCAAAAACATTCAGTACTTC.